This T cell receptor beta chain was found in a study of shared clonotypes between healthy human individuals. Findings of the study overall: The small donor group covered limited genetic and exposure diversity.

Naive CD8 cells, CD45RO-negative and positively selected for CCR7, excluded terminally differentiated effector memory CD45RA+ cells. For this clone: Its antigen remains unknown. Distinct nucleotide sequences in the sample also encode this CDR3.

The table came from immunoSEQ multiplex PCR; TCRdb's copy has only in-frame clones and leaves some out. Counted here are more than 2 million clones, 90% to 95% occurring once; the ten biggest clones make up about 1.6%. This CDR3 contains 14 residues. V lost 1 base and J lost 4; bases outside the gene matches: 5. CDR1 is SGHTS and CDR2 is YDEGEE in the germline V gene. V usage is TRBV5-8 and J usage is TRBJ2-7; 7 bases match TRBD2. This receptor was obtained from a man aged 18-30 years in good health. Some clones in this sample may be carry-over from other donors' samples. Sequenced sample: naive CD8+ T cells from PBMCs. The CDR3 nucleotides are TGTGCCAGCAGCTTGACGGGAGGTGCATACGAGCAGTACTTC. Translating gives CASSLTGGAYEQYF.